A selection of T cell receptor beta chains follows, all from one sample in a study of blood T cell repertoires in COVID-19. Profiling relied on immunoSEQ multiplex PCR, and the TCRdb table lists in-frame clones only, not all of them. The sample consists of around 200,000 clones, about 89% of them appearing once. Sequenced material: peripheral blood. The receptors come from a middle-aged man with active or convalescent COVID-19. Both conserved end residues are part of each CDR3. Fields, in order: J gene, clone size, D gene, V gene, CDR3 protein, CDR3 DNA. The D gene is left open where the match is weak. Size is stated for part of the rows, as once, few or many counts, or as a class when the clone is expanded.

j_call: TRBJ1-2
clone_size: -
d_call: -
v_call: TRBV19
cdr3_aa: CASSVSFGYTF
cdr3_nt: TGTGCCAGTTCTGTCTCTTTTGGCTACACCTTC

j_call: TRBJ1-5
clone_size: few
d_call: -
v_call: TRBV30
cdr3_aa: CAWSRGLKDQPQHF
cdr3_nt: TGTGCCTGGAGTCGCGGACTTAAGGATCAGCCCCAGCATTTT

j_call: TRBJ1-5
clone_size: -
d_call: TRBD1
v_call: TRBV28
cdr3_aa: CASSPQGQGSNQPQHF
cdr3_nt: TGTGCCAGCAGCCCACAGGGACAGGGGAGCAATCAGCCCCAGCATTTT

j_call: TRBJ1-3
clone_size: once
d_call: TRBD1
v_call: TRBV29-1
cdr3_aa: CSVGHRGAGNTIYF
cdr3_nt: TGCAGCGTTGGACACAGGGGCGCAGGAAACACCATATATTTT

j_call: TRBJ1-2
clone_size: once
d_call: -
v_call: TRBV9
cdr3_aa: CASSPQGGGGYGYTF
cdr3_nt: TGTGCCAGCAGCCCACAAGGGGGGGGTGGCTATGGCTACACCTTC

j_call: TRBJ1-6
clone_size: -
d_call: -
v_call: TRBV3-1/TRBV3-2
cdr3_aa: CASSPNFDRLGSPLHF
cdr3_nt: TGTGCCAGCAGCCCTAATTTCGACAGGCTGGGGTCACCCCTCCACTTT

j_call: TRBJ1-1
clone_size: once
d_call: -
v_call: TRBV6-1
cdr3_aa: CASSEVEGRGNTEAFF
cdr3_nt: TGTGCCAGCAGTGAAGTGGAAGGGAGGGGAAACACTGAAGCTTTCTTT

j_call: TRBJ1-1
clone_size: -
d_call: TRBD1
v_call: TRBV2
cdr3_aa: CASRGIRTGQTEAFF
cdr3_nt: TGTGCCAGCAGGGGCATTCGGACAGGGCAAACTGAAGCTTTCTTT

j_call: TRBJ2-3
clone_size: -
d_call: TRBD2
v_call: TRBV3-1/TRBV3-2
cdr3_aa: CASSLHQRGGTTDTQYF
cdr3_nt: TGTGCCAGCAGCCTCCACCAACGGGGGGGGACCACAGATACGCAGTATTTT

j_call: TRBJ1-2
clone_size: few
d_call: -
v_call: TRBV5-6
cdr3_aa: CASSLVKGVNYGYTF
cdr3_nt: TGTGCCAGCAGCTTGGTGAAGGGGGTTAACTATGGCTACACCTTC

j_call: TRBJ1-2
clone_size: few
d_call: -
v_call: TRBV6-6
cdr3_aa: CASSRGGMGRFDYGYTF
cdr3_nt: TGTGCCAGCAGTCGGGGCGGGATGGGGAGGTTTGACTATGGCTACACCTTC

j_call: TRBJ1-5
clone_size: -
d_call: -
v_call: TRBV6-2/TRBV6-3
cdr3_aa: CASSYATNPQYQPQHF
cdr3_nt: TGTGCCAGCAGTTACGCCACGAACCCACAATATCAGCCCCAGCATTTT

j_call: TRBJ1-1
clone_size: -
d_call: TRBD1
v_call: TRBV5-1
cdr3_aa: CASSWTGGITEAFF
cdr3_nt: TGCGCCAGCAGCTGGACAGGGGGGATCACTGAAGCTTTCTTT

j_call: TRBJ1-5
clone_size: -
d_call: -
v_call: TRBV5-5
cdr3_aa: CASSFELGAQPQHF
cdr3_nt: TGTGCCAGCAGCTTCGAACTGGGGGCACAGCCCCAGCATTTT

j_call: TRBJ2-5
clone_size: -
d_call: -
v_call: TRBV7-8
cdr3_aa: CASSLAGLGEETQYF
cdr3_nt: TGTGCCAGCAGCTTAGCGGGGCTTGGGGAAGAGACCCAGTACTTC

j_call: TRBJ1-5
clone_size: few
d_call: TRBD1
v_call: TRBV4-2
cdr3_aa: CASSQEGQAPSNQPQHF
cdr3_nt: TGTGCCAGCAGCCAAGAAGGACAGGCCCCAAGCAATCAGCCCCAGCATTTT

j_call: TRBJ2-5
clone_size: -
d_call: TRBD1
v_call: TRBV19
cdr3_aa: CASSPTGEETQYF
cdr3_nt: TGTGCCAGTAGTCCCACAGGGGAGGAGACCCAGTACTTC

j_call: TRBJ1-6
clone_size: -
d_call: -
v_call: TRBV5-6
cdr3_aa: CASSLPRQPNSPLHF
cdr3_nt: TGTGCCAGCAGCTTGCCCCGACAGCCAAATTCACCCCTCCACTTT

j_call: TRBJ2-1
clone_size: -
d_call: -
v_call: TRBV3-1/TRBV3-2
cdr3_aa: CASSQAGVSYNEQFF
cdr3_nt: TGTGCCAGCAGCCAAGCAGGGGTCTCCTACAATGAGCAGTTCTTC

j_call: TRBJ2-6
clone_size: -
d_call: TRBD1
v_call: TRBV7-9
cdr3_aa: CASSFTALGQGAGANVLTF
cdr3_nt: TGTGCCAGCAGCTTCACGGCCTTAGGACAGGGGGCTGGGGCCAACGTCCTGACTTTC

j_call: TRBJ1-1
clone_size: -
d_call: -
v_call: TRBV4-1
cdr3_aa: CASSRTVTTEAFF
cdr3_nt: TGCGCCAGCAGCCGGACAGTTACCACTGAAGCTTTCTTT

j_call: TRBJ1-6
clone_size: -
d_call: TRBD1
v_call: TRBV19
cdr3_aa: CASSISLGGVSSPLHF
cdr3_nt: TGTGCCAGTAGTATCTCCCTAGGGGGCGTCTCTTCACCCCTCCACTTT

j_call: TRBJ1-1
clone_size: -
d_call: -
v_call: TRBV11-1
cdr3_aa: CASSALGIQNTEAFF
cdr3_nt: TGTGCCAGCAGCGCCCTCGGGATACAGAACACTGAAGCTTTCTTT

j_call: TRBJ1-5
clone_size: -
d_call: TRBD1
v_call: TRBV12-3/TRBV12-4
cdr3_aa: CASSLTGDQPQHF
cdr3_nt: TGTGCCAGCAGTTTAACAGGGGACCAGCCCCAGCATTTT

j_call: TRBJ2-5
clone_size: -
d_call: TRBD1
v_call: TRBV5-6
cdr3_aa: CASSLANRGNPETQYF
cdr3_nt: TGTGCCAGCAGCTTGGCTAACAGGGGGAACCCGGAGACCCAGTACTTC